This entry describes one T cell receptor beta chain. Here immunoSEQ multiplex PCR was the method, and the copy in TCRdb shows in-frame clones only, minus some. The sample lists approximately 79,000 clones, over 75% occurring once. This sample stems from a study of control samples from healthy donors and cancer patients. The specimen sequenced was blood. The clonotype originates from a man aged 45-65 years in good health.

The CDR3 loop reads CASSRFGGRTDTQYF. CDR3 nucleotide sequence: TGTGCCAGCTCACGGTTCGGGGGGCGCACAGATACGCAGTATTTT. This rearrangement joins TRBV18 to TRBJ2-3; possibly TRBD2 for D (7 bases). Trimming stripped 4 bases from V and 1 base from J, with 12 bases between. The CDR3 length is 15 residues. CDR1 and CDR2 from the germline V gene are KGHSH and LQKENI.